A selection of T cell receptor beta chains follows, all from one sample in a study of HIV-infected children after antiretroviral therapy interruption. TCRdb called the 3' RACE reads again in MiXCR, with one record for every CDR3 protein. The repertoire includes about 40,000 distinct CDR3 sequences, less than 8.5% of them detected once, and about 0.97% sits in the top ten. The sequencing here drew on CD45RA+ CD4+ T cells from PBMCs, pooled from several time points, taken from a donor given antiretroviral therapy, either interrupted or continuous. These TCRs come from a pool of human donors with HIV. CDR3s include the opening cysteine and the closing phenylalanine or tryptophan. A D gene is named only where the DNA matches it firmly. For some rows the clone size is stated as once, few or many, or as a class when expanded; others skip it.

>.|TRBJ2-7|TRBV5-1|.
TGCGCCAGCAGCTTGGCGGGAGGACAGGGCTACGAGCAGTACTTC
CASSLAGGQGYEQYF
>TRBD1|TRBJ2-3|TRBV20-1|few
TGCAGTGCTACCTGGGACAGGTCGTCTGGTACGCAGTATTTT
CSATWDRSSGTQYF
>.|TRBJ2-3|TRBV27|many
TGTGCCAGCAGTTTAGTCCCCGGCCGCACAGATACGCAGTATTTT
CASSLVPGRTDTQYF
>.|TRBJ2-7|TRBV20-1|many
TGCAGTGCTAGTAAGCGGGCGACCTACGAGCAGTACTTC
CSASKRATYEQYF
>.|TRBJ1-2|TRBV28|.
TGTGCCAGCAGCCGCCGAACGTCCGGCTACACCTTC
CASSRRTSGYTF
>.|TRBJ2-1|TRBV12-3/TRBV12-4|many
TGTGCCAGCAGTTTAGGTACGGGTTACAATGAGCAGTTCTTC
CASSLGTGYNEQFF
>TRBD2|TRBJ2-3|TRBV29-1|many
TGCAGCGTTCCGACCTACGCGGGAGGCTTCAGCACAGATACGCAGTATTTT
CSVPTYAGGFSTDTQYF
>TRBD2|TRBJ2-5|TRBV7-2|few
TGTGCCAGCAGCACCCGGACTAGCGGGCTGGAGACCCAGTACTTC
CASSTRTSGLETQYF
>.|TRBJ1-5|TRBV20-1|many
TGCAGTGCTAGAGAAGGACCCGCTAGCAATCAGCCCCAGCATTTT
CSAREGPASNQPQHF
>.|TRBJ1-2|TRBV20-1|many
TGCAGGGGGGCAGGGCACGGCTACACCTTC
CRGAGHGYTF
>.|TRBJ2-3|TRBV29-1|many
.
CSVGKGTQIREYF
>.|TRBJ1-2|TRBV7-8|.
TGTGCCACCCGGGACCTTAACTATGGCTACACCTTC
CATRDLNYGYTF
>.|TRBJ1-1|TRBV14|many
TGTGCCAGCAGCCGGTTAGGGGGTGAAGCTTTCTTT
CASSRLGGEAFF
>.|TRBJ1-5|TRBV6-6|many
TGTGCCAGCAGTTACGATAGCAATCAGCCCCAGCATTTT
CASSYDSNQPQHF
>.|TRBJ2-7|TRBV29-1|many
TGCAGCGTTTTGGGGACAAACTCCTACGAGCAGTACTTC
CSVLGTNSYEQYF
>.|TRBJ1-5|TRBV12-3/TRBV12-4|many
TGTGCCAGCAGTTTAGCACGGGGTCAGCCCCAGCATTTT
CASSLARGQPQHF
>TRBD1|TRBJ1-2|TRBV18|many
TGTGCCAGCTCACGTGGACAGGGGGCGGTGAGTCCCGCTGGCTACACCTTC
CASSRGQGAVSPAGYTF
>TRBD1|TRBJ1-1|TRBV6-2/TRBV6-3|many
TGTGCCAGCAGTGACCGACAGGGATTCACTGAAGCTTTCTTT
CASSDRQGFTEAFF
>.|TRBJ2-5|TRBV7-2|.
TGTGCCAGCAGCTCCAGACAGGATCAAGAGACCCAGTACTTC
CASSSRQDQETQYF
>.|TRBJ2-1|TRBV4-3|.
TGCGCCAGCAGCCACAACGAGGGGAATGAGCAGTTCTTC
CASSHNEGNEQFF
>TRBD1|TRBJ2-1|TRBV5-1|many
TGCGCCAGCAGCTTGACACAAAAGCACAGGGGCAATGAGCAGTTCTTC
CASSLTQKHRGNEQFF
>.|TRBJ2-5|TRBV9|few
TGTGCCAGCAGCGTAGGGGTTGGCCAAGAGACCCAGTACTTC
CASSVGVGQETQYF
>TRBD2|TRBJ2-1|TRBV5-1|many
TGCGCCACCGCAGTAGGCGCTTGGACTAGCGGGATCTACCCGGGACATGAGCAGTTCTTC
CATAVGAWTSGIYPGHEQFF
>.|TRBJ1-5|TRBV6-6|many
TGTGCCAGCAGTTACGGGTGGAGTGGCAATCAGCCCCAGCATTTT
CASSYGWSGNQPQHF
>TRBD1|TRBJ2-5|TRBV28|many
TGTGCCAGCAGCTCCCCCGGGACAGGGAAAGAGACCCAGTACTTC
CASSSPGTGKETQYF
>TRBD1|TRBJ2-1|TRBV7-3|few
TGTGCCAGCAGCCAACAGGGGGCGCGCAATGAGCAGTTCTTC
CASSQQGARNEQFF
>.|TRBJ1-4|TRBV11-2|many
TGTGCCAGCAGCTTTGATGAAAAACTGTTTTTT
CASSFDEKLFF
>.|TRBJ2-5|TRBV7-2|many
TGTGCCAGCAGCTTAGGAGTCCAAGAGACCCAGTACTTC
CASSLGVQETQYF
>.|TRBJ2-7|TRBV7-2|many
TGTGCCAGCAGCGATGACAGGCCGGCCTACGAGCAGTACTTC
CASSDDRPAYEQYF
>.|TRBJ1-2|TRBV28|many
TGTGCCAGCAGTTGGGGGGCTTATGGCTACACCTTC
CASSWGAYGYTF
>.|TRBJ1-1|TRBV2|medium-sized
TGTGCCAGCAGCCAGACATCAAACACAGAAGTCTTCTTT
CASSQTSNTEVFF
>TRBD2|TRBJ2-1|TRBV4-1|many
TGCGCCAGCAGCGAGGGACTAGCGGGCGCGGTCTACAATGAGCAGTTCTTC
CASSEGLAGAVYNEQFF